Following are 17 T cell receptor beta chains from one sample sequenced in a study of cytomegalovirus exposure and HLA in healthy donors. Vbeta (60) and Jbeta (13) primers were used in the PCR. Only in-frame clones appear in the TCRdb table, and some are missing; sequencing was by immunoSEQ multiplex PCR. This table holds 200,000 to 250,000 clones, 65% to 85% found once. Sequenced input: PBMCs. The receptors shown here come from a man aged 25-40 years in good health and CMV-seronegative.

V is TRBV7-6 and J is TRBJ1-6, with D unclear. Germline V gives CDR1 SGHVS, CDR2 FNYEAQ. The CDR3 has 14 amino acids. The V end was cut by 3 bases, the J end by 7 bases, with 10 bases between. For the CDR3, the DNA is TGTGCCAGCAGCTTGGACTTGGCCAATTCACCCCTCCACTTT. Translated: CASSLDLANSPLHF.

The CDR3 region is CASSPKWVGGVYGYTF. In DNA form, the CDR3 reads TGTGCCAGCAGCCCCAAGTGGGTAGGGGGCGTATATGGCTACACCTTC. The J gene is TRBJ1-2, the V gene TRBV9; 7 nucleotides match TRBD1. Germline CDR1 SGDLS, CDR2 YYNGEE. This CDR3 region has 16 residues. The J segment lost 5 bases and the V segment lost 4 bases, leaving 14 bases of the junction unmatched.

V is TRBV29-1 and J is TRBJ2-7, with D unclear. CDR3 length: 9 amino acids. Trimming pared 4 bases from V and 6 bases from J, leaving 4 bases between. Germline V lookup: CDR1 SQVTM, CDR2 ANQGSEA. The CDR3 protein is CSVGLEQYF. The DNA of the CDR3 is TGCAGCGTTGGGCTCGAGCAGTACTTC.

This clone was seen a handful of times. The rearrangement joins TRBV5-6 to TRBJ2-1, with unresolved D. V shed 3 bases and J shed 1 base, with 8 bases lying between them. CDR3 size: 14 residues. Germline assignment: CDR1 SGHDT and CDR2 YYEEEE. The CDR3 region is CASSSPPSYNEQFF. DNA of the CDR3: TGTGCCAGCAGCTCCCCCCCGTCCTACAATGAGCAGTTCTTC. The whole variable domain, remainder taken from reference TRBV5-6 and TRBJ2-1, is DAGVTQSPTHLIKTRGQQVTLRCSPKSGHDTVSWYQQALGQGPQFIFQYYEEEERQRGNFPDRFSGHQFPNYSSELNVNALLLGDSALYLCASSSPPSYNEQFFGPGTRLTVL.

V and J are TRBV2 and TRBJ2-3; TRBD1 matches at 12 bases. The J segment lost 3 bases and the V segment lost 8 bases, leaving 6 bases of the junction unmatched. There are 15 residues in the CDR3. Germline loops: CDR1 SNHLY, CDR2 FYNNEI. DNA of the CDR3: TGTGCCAGCGGAACGGGACAGGGGGCGACAGATACGCAGTATTTT. Protein product: CASGTGQGATDTQYF.

DNA for the CDR3: TGTGCCAGCAGCTTGAACCCGGGTTATGGCTACACCTTC. This encodes CASSLNPGYGYTF. The chain uses TRBV5-5 and TRBJ1-2, with unresolved D. The CDR3 is 13 residues long. Germline V gives CDR1 SGHKS, CDR2 YYEKEE (reference sequence). The V end lost 1 base, the J end lost 5 bases, and 9 bases lay between the germline ends.

This clone has more than one count but fewer than ten. This sequence joins TRBV13 and TRBJ2-2, with 10 bases aligning to TRBD2. V dropped 6 bases and J dropped 7; count of bases not matched to a gene: 11. This CDR3 is 16 amino acids long. Per germline, CDR1 PRHDT and CDR2 FYEKMQ (reference sequence). CDR3 sequence (DNA): TGTGCCAGCAGGCCGTCCAGCGGGGGGGCCCTCGGGGAGCTGTTTTTT. This encodes CASRPSSGGALGELFF.

The chain uses TRBV7-9 and TRBJ2-5; D possibly corresponds to TRBD1 (6 bases). The germline CDR1 and CDR2 sequences are SEHNR and FQNEAQ (reference sequence). CDR3 length: 15 residues. Trimming pared 1 base from V and 5 bases from J, leaving 14 bases between. CDR3 loop: CASSLGGGSRETQYF. CDR3 bases: TGTGCCAGCAGCTTAGGAGGGGGTAGTCGGGAGACCCAGTACTTC.

In this sample, this clone turned up a few times. The V call is TRBV18, the J call TRBJ2-5; 8 nucleotides agree with TRBD1. This CDR3 comprises 14 residues. Germline lookup yields CDR1 KGHSH and CDR2 LQKENI. The V gene end was trimmed by 5 bases and the J gene end by 2 bases; junction bases not matched to a gene: 4. CDR3 amino acids: CASSWDRIQETQYF. CDR3 sequence (DNA): TGTGCCAGCTCATGGGACAGGATACAAGAGACCCAGTACTTC.

The rearrangement links TRBV7-2 to TRBJ2-1; 11 positions agree with TRBD2. Germline CDR1 reads SGHTA; CDR2 reads FQGNSA. Unmatched junction bases numbered 3, after V lost 4 bases and J lost 1 base. CDR3 length: 16 amino acids. The CDR3 nucleotides read TGTGCCAGCAGCTCCGGGACTAGCGGATCCTACAATGAGCAGTTCTTC. Translated: CASSSGTSGSYNEQFF.

The V gene is TRBV7-3, the J gene TRBJ2-1, with 9 bases aligning to TRBD1. Germline V gene sequence: CDR1 SGHTA, CDR2 FQGTGA. J was trimmed by 6 bases and V by 5 bases; bases with no gene match: 8. This CDR3 spans 15 amino acids. The CDR3 DNA sequence: TGTGCCAGCAGCCACTCGGGACAGGGTTTCAATGAGCAGTTCTTC. Protein sequence: CASSHSGQGFNEQFF.

V is TRBV2 and J is TRBJ2-1; TRBD2 might be the D (7 bases). V dropped 7 bases and J dropped 9 bases, with 16 bases sitting between them. Per the germline V gene, CDR1 is SNHLY and CDR2 is FYNNEI. The CDR3 covers 13 residues. CDR3 protein: CASTSRGGREQFF. Written as DNA, the CDR3 is TGTGCCAGCACCTCCAGGGGAGGGCGTGAGCAGTTCTTC.

The V gene is TRBV5-1, the J gene TRBJ2-3; no reliable D call. Trimming took 0 bases from V and 6 from J, leaving 14 bases between them. CDR1 and CDR2 (germline): SGHRS, YFSETQ. The CDR3 consists of 15 residues. The CDR3 nucleotides read TGCGCCAGCAGCTTGGCCTCACCCGGGTCTGATACGCAGTATTTT. Its translation is CASSLASPGSDTQYF.

V is TRBV7-8 and J is TRBJ2-7; 7 nucleotides align to TRBD1. Unmatched junction bases numbered 9, after V lost 2 bases and J lost 5 bases. Per germline, CDR1 SGHVS and CDR2 FQNEAQ. The CDR3 is 15 amino acids. The CDR3 here is CASSLSTGTSNEQYF. Written as DNA, the CDR3 is TGTGCCAGCAGCTTATCGACAGGGACAAGTAACGAGCAGTACTTC.

This chain connects TRBV6-1 to TRBJ2-2; 8 bases agree with TRBD2. Germline trimming cut 5 bases from V and 3 bases from J; bases unmatched to any gene: 5. The CDR3 consists of 15 residues. Germline assignment: CDR1 MNHNS and CDR2 SASEGT. The CDR3 nucleotides read TGTGCCAGCAGTCCGAGCGGGGGTGACACCGGGGAGCTGTTTTTT. Its protein is CASSPSGGDTGELFF.

Points on this clone: Other DNA variants within this sample encode the same CDR3. J is TRBJ1-3 and V is TRBV6-1, with D unresolved. CDR3 size: 13 residues. Germline V CDR1 and CDR2: MNHNS, SASEGT. The V end was cut by 3 bases, the J end by 2 bases, with 5 bases between. CDR3 amino acids: CASSETAGNTIYF. The CDR3 DNA is TGTGCCAGCAGTGAGACTGCTGGAAACACCATATATTTT.

This clone appeared once. The junction departs from germline at one end; a sequencing error may be responsible. V gene TRBV19 combines with J gene TRBJ2-6, with TRBD1 matching over 7 bases. CDR3 length equals 17 residues. CDR1 is LNHDA and CDR2 is SQIVND in the germline V gene (reference sequence). Written as DNA, the CDR3 is TGTGCCAGTAGCCTCAACAGGGGCCCCTCTGGGGCCAGCGTCCTGACTTTC. It specifies CASSLNRGPSGASVLTF.